This TCR beta chain was sequenced during a study of blood T cells in healthy people across ages (dated by TCRdb to the mid-2010s). Regarding the complete study: In model experiments, template switching captured roughly one uniquely barcoded TCR beta cDNA molecule for every two T cells. Age-related changes in TCR beta repertoire diversity were measured in the study by deep sequencing normalized with unique cDNA molecular identifiers. Four age groups were formed from the donors: young (average 16 years), middle-aged (approximately 42), aged (roughly 56) and long-lived (roughly 81). To avoid experimental bias, donors of different ages were spread randomly across the sequencing lanes. The study analyzed two additional independent replicas of 1 million unique cDNA reads from the same blood draw for two donors, one aged 18 to 30 and one aged 80 or older.

Broader findings and caveats from the paper: Compared with the aged group, the long-lived group had more naive CD4+ T cells, fewer expanded clones and increased TCR diversity, suggesting age selection. Estimates of total diversity based on one million sequenced T cells were regarded as lower bounds and as underestimates. Donor CMV infection status was unknown, potentially confounding age-related changes in expanded clonotypes. There was a strong correlation between observed TCR beta diversity and the percentage of naive T cells measured by flow cytometry. As age increased, observed TCR beta diversity per million T cells dropped in a roughly linear way, and a significant reduction was already evident by age 40. Conclusive comparison of naive and antigen-experienced compartments was prevented by the profiling of bulk unsorted PBMCs.

In regard to this clonotype: Its binding antigen is unknown. No much larger clonotype is one base removed from it; base qualities were not supplied.

Receptors were amplified or captured by 5' RACE. Sequenced using an Illumina HiSeq 2500. A second PCR of about 6 to 11 cycles was run with a J-beta primer mix and a sample-barcoded 5' primer. Each TCR beta cDNA molecule received a unique molecular identifier from a template-switch 5' adaptor carrying 12 random nucleotides. Each sample yielded at least 2.5 million CDR3-containing paired-end reads. First-strand cDNA was synthesized from all RNA with the Mint cDNA synthesis kit, primed by a TRBC-specific oligonucleotide. All cDNA was treated with uracil-DNA glycosylase and then went through a first 18-cycle PCR with the universal primers M1SS and BC2_uni_R. In the paper's pipeline: Each sample was normalized by randomly selecting 1 million high-quality reads, each carrying a distinct molecular identifier. Instead of being binned into consensus sequences, reads with shared molecular identifiers were discarded. CDR3 identification, clonotype clustering and error correction used MiTCR with a Q25 quality threshold and the strictest error-elimination algorithm. A nonparametric unseen species model using Euler transformation provided a lower-bound estimate of total TCR beta diversity. Using fastp trimming at Q25 and MiXCR clonotype assembly, TCRdb reanalyzed the public sequencing data and kept in-frame beta chains. Every distinct CDR3 protein forms one entry, paired with its most common genes and DNA. TCRdb, not the authors, supplied the V and J calls. The sample yields over 300,000 distinct CDR3 sequences; about 49% were counted once. The biggest ten clones account for 45% to 60% of the sample.

The donors were roughly 40 Caucasian individuals from Russia, aged roughly 6 to 90 years, who were systemically healthy. Each donor gave about 9.8 milliliters of peripheral blood, drawn into EDTA-treated Vacutainer tubes. Ficoll-Paque density-gradient centrifugation was used to isolate PBMCs, with at least 7 million obtained per sample. Trizol reagent was used to extract total RNA from PBMCs, with at least 5.5 micrograms per sample. For every donor, flow cytometry on a PBMC aliquot measured the percentage of naive CD45RAhigh/CD27high T cells. The sample consisted of blood. This receptor was identified in a man in his 60s in good health.

The CDR3 is CASSGQSTYEQYF. The nucleotide sequence is given as TGTGCCAGCAGTGGGCAGTCAACCTACGAGCAGTACTTC. The chain was built from TRBV6-1 and TRBJ2-7, with the D gene call left open. There are 13 amino acids in the CDR3, from cysteine to phenylalanine inclusive. The retained sequence is limited to the CDR3, 39 bases, with the frame set at the first base. From the germline V gene, CDR1 is MNHNS and CDR2 is SASEGT. V loses 4 bases of germline sequence and J loses 2 bases, and the interval between the two ends is 9 bases.